Included here is one T cell receptor beta chain sequence, with context. The sample originates from a study of blood T cell repertoires in COVID-19. Looking at the study overall: Italy, Spain and the United States were the sources of the convalescent and acute COVID-19 samples. T cells, B-cell-depleted T cells, or PBMCs supplied cDNA or gDNA.

This table comes from immunoSEQ multiplex PCR, and its TCRdb copy is limited to in-frame clones, with some not included. The sample carries over 250,000 clones, roughly 80% recorded once. This clonotype was obtained from a man between 25 and 39 years old with acute COVID-19. The material sequenced was PBMCs or T cells enriched from blood (not recorded which).

CDR3 sequence reads: CASSQVAVENIQYF. As DNA, the CDR3 is TGCGCCAGCAGCCAAGTAGCGGTAGAAAACATTCAGTACTTC. The chain carries TRBV4-1 and TRBJ2-4; D is perhaps TRBD2 (6 bases). Germline V gene lookup returns CDR1 MGHRA and CDR2 YSYEKL. Trimming shortened V by 1 base and J by 5 bases, and 9 bases separated the two germline ends. The CDR3 totals 14 residues.